This TCR beta chain comes out of a study of cytomegalovirus exposure and HLA in healthy donors. Points from the study as a whole: In the 120 validation repertoires, about 94% of cluster scores exceeded 0, per a later analysis. Researchers catalogued around 150 TCR beta chains as cytomegalovirus-associated.

Regarding this clone: Its antigen is still unknown.

Germline loops: CDR1 MGHRA, CDR2 YSYEKL. CDR3 length equals 11 residues. V gave up 4 bases and J gave up 4 bases, with 4 bases separating them. Sequencing used immunoSEQ multiplex PCR; TCRdb keeps in-frame clones, though not all of them. This table holds 140,000 to 150,000 clones, roughly 89% found once. The chain is built from TRBV4-1 and TRBJ2-5; D is unclear. Sequencing was carried out using PBMCs. This sequence was found in a man aged 18 to 30 in good health and CMV-seropositive. Here the CDR3 DNA reads TGCGCCAGCAGCCCGGGAGAGACCCAGTACTTC. Its translation: CASSPGETQYF.